This T cell receptor (beta chain) was found in a study of blood T cell repertoires in COVID-19. Study details: The study drew acute and convalescent COVID-19 samples from the United States, Italy and Spain. T cells, B-cell-depleted T cells, or PBMCs supplied cDNA or gDNA.

During active infection, Seattle patients enrolled and were then monitored through disease. Per germline, CDR1 LNHDA and CDR2 SQIVND (reference sequence). This CDR3 has 16 amino acids. Between the trimmed V and J ends, which lost 5 bases and 8 bases, there was a span of 24 bases. Data came from immunoSEQ multiplex PCR; TCRdb stores just in-frame clones and leaves some out. This table has about 49,000 clones, about 89% appearing once. This sequence originates from a woman aged 80 or older with COVID-19, enrolled during active disease. Material: peripheral blood. The rearrangement links TRBV19 to TRBJ1-2; TRBD1 is a possible D gene (6 bases). The CDR3 spells CASSSGGVQGARGYTF. The CDR3 nucleotides are TGTGCCAGTAGTTCGGGGGGCGTCCAAGGGGCGCGGGGCTACACCTTC.